This passage covers 4 T cell receptor beta chains from one sample sequenced in a study of PD-1 blockade in mismatch repair-deficient tumors (dated by TCRdb to about 2017). The intended sense of this specimen's time point label: roughly ten-day in vitro stimulation with candidate mutation-associated neoantigen peptide 1. No cognate antigen is known for these TCRs. Library preparation used the immunoSEQ multiplex PCR assay. The table was pulled from immuneACCESS by TCRdb, which kept in-frame rearrangements only. Such tables lose some clones; where checked, under half of the loss comes from unresolved V genes, and the rest has no known cause. The sample table contains approximately 8,300 clones; only one count was recorded for over 75% of them. The ten largest make up under 15% of the sample. Sample: cells cultured in vitro, taken from a patient treated with pembrolizumab. These receptors came from an adult with mismatch repair-deficient cancer.

CDR3 nucleotides: TGCGCCAGCAATCCGGGCAGTTACACAGATACGCAGTATTTT. It encodes CASNPGSYTDTQYF. V is TRBV5-1 and J is TRBJ2-3, with D unclear. The V end was cut by 6 bases, the J end by 2 bases, with 13 bases between. This CDR3 has 14 amino acids. From germline, CDR1 is SGHRS and CDR2 YFSETQ. The full variable domain, its missing parts supplied by reference TRBV5-1 and TRBJ2-3, is KAGVTQTPRYLIKTRGQQVTLSCSPISGHRSVSWYQQTPGQGLQFLFEYFSETQRNKGNFPGRFSGRQFSNSRSEMNVSTLELGDSALYLCASNPGSYTDTQYFGPGTRLTVL.

The V and J genes are TRBV5-1 and TRBJ2-3; 13 bases agree with TRBD2. Germline V gives CDR1 SGHRS, CDR2 YFSETQ. With 5 bases clipped from V and 2 bases from J, the junction kept 5 bases outside the gene matches. The CDR3 consists of 16 residues. CDR3 sequence reads: CASSLGTSGATDTQYF. The DNA of the CDR3 is TGCGCCAGCAGTCTTGGGACTAGCGGGGCCACAGATACGCAGTATTTT.

The chain has TRBV9 and TRBJ2-3; possibly TRBD2 for D (6 bases). The germline V gene encodes CDR1 SGDLS and CDR2 YYNGEE. The CDR3 consists of 14 residues. V lost 3 bases, J lost 1 base, and 9 bases lay in between. CDR3 sequence reads: CASSATSRTDTQYF. As DNA, the CDR3 is TGTGCCAGCAGCGCGACTAGTCGCACAGATACGCAGTATTTT.

The rearrangement links TRBV9 to TRBJ1-1, with 7 positions matching TRBD1. The CDR3 is 15 amino acids. Germline V gene sequence: CDR1 SGDLS, CDR2 YYNGEE. Unmatched junction bases numbered 2, after V lost 0 bases and J lost 0 bases. The DNA for the CDR3 is TGTGCCAGCAGCGTAGGAACAGGGGTGAACACTGAAGCTTTCTTT. It codes for CASSVGTGVNTEAFF.